This TCR beta chain was recorded in a study of blood T cell repertoires in COVID-19. At the level of the study: The study drew acute and convalescent COVID-19 samples from the United States, Italy and Spain.

In the authors' workflow: Using reference gene primer amplification, nucleated cell counts were estimated. Generated by immunoSEQ multiplex PCR, the TCRdb table keeps only in-frame clones and is missing some. The V and J calls and clone size come from that table; D and trimming were worked out from the DNA. The sample has approximately 93,000 clones, around 72% seen once; the top ten hold under 5%. The Seattle site enrolled patients during active infection and followed them longitudinally. V lost 5 bases to trimming and J lost 5 bases; unmatched junction nucleotides: 9. Germline V CDR1 and CDR2: SGHTA, FQGNSA. This CDR3 comprises 17 residues. This clone was recorded once.

The V gene is TRBV7-2, the J gene TRBJ2-5; TRBD2 aligns across 15 bases. The sample consisted of peripheral blood. The receptor was isolated from a man in his 70s with COVID-19, enrolled during active disease. CDR3 sequence (DNA): TGTGCCAGCAGCCCTCGGACTAGCGGGAGGGTTAAGGAGACCCAGTACTTC. This codes for CASSPRTSGRVKETQYF.